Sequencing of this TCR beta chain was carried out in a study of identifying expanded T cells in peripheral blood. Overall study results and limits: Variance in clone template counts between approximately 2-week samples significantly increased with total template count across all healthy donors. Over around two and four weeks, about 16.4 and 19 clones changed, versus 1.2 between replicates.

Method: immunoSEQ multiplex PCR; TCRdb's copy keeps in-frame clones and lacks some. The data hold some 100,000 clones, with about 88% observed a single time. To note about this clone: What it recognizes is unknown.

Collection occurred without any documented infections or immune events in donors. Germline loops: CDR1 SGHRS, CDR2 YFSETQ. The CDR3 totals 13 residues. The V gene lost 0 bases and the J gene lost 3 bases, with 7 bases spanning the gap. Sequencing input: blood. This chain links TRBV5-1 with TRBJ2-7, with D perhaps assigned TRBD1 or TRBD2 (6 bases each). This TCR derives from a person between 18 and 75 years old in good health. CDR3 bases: TGCGCCAGCAGCTTGGAGGGGGGCTACGAGCAGTACTTC. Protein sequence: CASSLEGGYEQYF. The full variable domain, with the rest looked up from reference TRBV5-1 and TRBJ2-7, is KAGVTQTPRYLIKTRGQQVTLSCSPISGHRSVSWYQQTPGQGLQFLFEYFSETQRNKGNFPGRFSGRQFSNSRSEMNVSTLELGDSALYLCASSLEGGYEQYFGPGTRLTVT.